Here is one T cell receptor beta chain with its context. What this receptor recognizes is not known. No base-level quality is on record; no much larger clone is a single base apart. The germline V gene provides CDR1 SGHDT and CDR2 YYEEEE. There are 15 amino acids in the CDR3, from cysteine to phenylalanine inclusive. Only the CDR3 region is kept as DNA, spanning 45 bases read in frame from base 1. V trim: 6 bases; J trim: 2 bases; unmatched bases: 6. The cohort comprised 666 healthy bone marrow donors. At the time of sampling, every cohort member was nominally healthy, though immune exposures that went unrecorded were likely present. The donor tested CMV seropositive and was one of the 289 seropositive cohort members. Every donor gave a peripheral blood sample, and the peripheral blood mononuclear cells from that sample were used for TCR beta sequencing. The Qiagen DNeasy Blood Extraction Kit was used to extract genomic DNA from the blood cell samples.

The receptor library was made with the immunoSEQ multiplex PCR assay. The multiplex PCR relied on a mix of 60 forward primers for TCR Vbeta segments and 13 reverse primers for TCR Jbeta segments. The CDR3 region of rearranged TCR beta genes was amplified from genomic DNA by a multiplex PCR assay. The Illumina HiSeq System was used to sequence the amplified TCR beta libraries as 87-base-pair reads. On the study's bioinformatics: Across the 500 to 700 repertoires, a later analysis counted approximately 75 million unique TCR beta chains, 9.5 million to 12 million of which were shared by at least two donors. Raw reads were error-corrected and collapsed into unique sequences with a nearest-neighbor algorithm that merged closely related sequences to remove PCR and sequencing errors. CDR3 sequences were aligned to IMGT reference sequences to assign V, D and J gene segments. Each retained sequence needed at least a six-nucleotide match to both a V gene segment and a J gene segment. Rearrangements were called productive when the CDR3 lacked stop codons and stayed in frame with V and J; all others were non-productive. Following IMGT convention, CDR3 was defined as the stretch from the second conserved V-encoded cysteine up to the conserved J-encoded phenylalanine. The earlier analysis of some 550 of the donors excluded any sequence lacking an unambiguous match to a single V gene segment. An earlier analysis of a few hundred of the donors called V segments functional above 56.7% productive rearrangements and segregating when the between-donor standard deviation exceeded 5%. A statistical classification framework was developed to diagnose cytomegalovirus status using the catalog of TCR beta chain sequences. In a later analysis, TCR nucleotide sequences were compared against IMGT/GENE-DB human TR gene sequences so that V and J genes could be assigned. In a later analysis, CDR3 sequences and most-parsimonious VDJ recombination scenarios were assigned using the TCRdist pipeline. In a later analysis, each TCR beta chain was defined by its CDR3 amino acid sequence together with its V-gene family, and reads without a unique V-gene family were excluded. To address suspected cross-contamination and a sequencing artifact, a later analysis removed over 500 highly shared, low-generation-probability nucleotide sequences. In a later analysis, a clonal expansion index was calculated for each public chain from normalized within-repertoire ranks of inferred template counts. A later analysis computed generation probabilities with a VDJ recombination model fitted to out-of-frame rearrangements, and checked the results against IGoR. In a later analysis, TCR-TCR, TCR-HLA and TCR-CMV co-occurrence was scored with hypergeometric tests, and a repertoire-size bias correction was applied to TCR pairs. A later analysis estimated false discovery rates by permuting HLA or CMV assignments 20 times. In a later analysis, co-occurring TCRs were grouped using DBSCAN, and TCRdist sequence similarity was added for clustering within HLA-allele-positive subsets. For co-occurrence clustering, repertoires with fewer than 30,000 or more than 120,000 public chains were excluded, along with five repertoires with anomalous nucleotide sharing. TCRdb mirrors the immuneACCESS table, restricted to in-frame sequences. Some clones are absent from its copies; in checked studies, under half trace to an unresolved V gene, and the reason for the others is unknown. Clonal size and the V and J genes are those of that table, whereas D and trimming came from the DNA. The sample data list about 82,000 clones, and 70% to 85% of these were observed just once. Around 20% of the sample goes to the ten largest clones.

The data were taken from a study of cytomegalovirus exposure and HLA in healthy donors (dated by TCRdb to about 2017). Describing the broader study: According to an earlier analysis of 550 to 700 of the donors, roughly 180 million T cells yielded 117 million unique TCR beta sequences and more than 250 Gb of sequence data. Both class I and class II loci were covered by HLA typing, at four-digit resolution. A separate validation cohort of about 110 different subjects was used in addition to the approximately 700-subject first cohort. Every repertoire in the discovery cohort had been generated on one and the same sequencing platform. Rather than using new phenotypic data, the later analysis identified candidate immune exposures from TCR beta sequences and from how often those sequences occurred across donors. Typing coverage differed by locus: A, B, C, DRB1 and DQB1 were typed in roughly 620-630 donors, DQA1 in about 560, DPA1 in 600 to 610, and DPB1 in just under 490. On average, roughly 250,000 unique TCR beta nucleotide sequences were sequenced per donor among more than 350 genotyped donors of the cohort, with around 19% of those sequences being non-productive. To decide whether each TCR beta V gene segment behaved as functional or pseudogenic, an earlier analysis of some 570 of the donors relied on high-throughput TCR beta sequencing. Approximately 300 gigabases of sequencing data and around 80 million unique TCR sequences made up an early release that covered 500 to 700 HLA-typed donors. The study aimed to test whether cataloging public T cell receptors could reveal signatures of past pathogen exposure. Roughly five DR-DQ haplotypes were handled as single units for association and clustering because linkage in the cohort was strong. A later genetic analysis took genome-wide SNP genotypes for 398 of the 666 donors and used that subset as a discovery cohort. High-throughput TCR immunosequencing, statistical association of individual TCRs with disease status, and machine learning were combined to predict cytomegalovirus infection status. Alongside the repertoire data, information on donor age, sex, ethnicity and CMV serostatus was compiled. A later analysis re-analyzed previously published TCR beta repertoires from about 730 donors and added high-resolution HLA genotyping to study TCR occurrence patterns. Using immunosequencing, the study profiled T cell repertoires from around 670 subjects and related those repertoires to cytomegalovirus serostatus. Of the roughly 410 genotyped donors, more than 75% were placed in the genetic ancestry cluster associated with self-reported Caucasian donors. What the authors observed across the whole study: A later analysis found that TCR association rates varied across HLA loci, with DRB1 alleles showing the most associated TCRs and HLA-C alleles the fewest. In vitro tests confirmed that three of the cytomegalovirus-associated TCR beta chains recognize cytomegalovirus antigens. Several of the top co-occurrence clusters appeared to be linked to parvovirus B19, influenza, CMV and Epstein-Barr virus, according to a later analysis. Because some donors lacked HLA typing at each locus, the association tests relied only on the typed subset. In an earlier analysis of under 600 of the donors, most TCR beta V segments were observed in productive rearrangements about 87% or about 30% of the time, broadly matching IMGT annotations. The only immune exposure information available for the cohort was CMV serostatus. In a later analysis, more than 15,000 TCR beta sequences were associated with specific HLA alleles at a false discovery rate of 0.05. This cohort had only TCR beta chains sequenced, and the lack of alpha or paired-chain data limited which features could be detected. Most CMV-associated TCR beta chains appeared to be HLA-restricted in a later analysis, and the HLA associations seemed to be driven largely by CMV exposure. Assigning TCR associations to individual alleles was difficult when HLA alleles, especially DR and DQ, strongly co-occurred. The sequencing pipeline was judged likely to have produced a cluster of highly shared sequence variants as a technical artifact. A total of roughly 160 TCR beta chains were listed by the study as associated with cytomegalovirus. While some public TCRs were present in many individuals, most TCR sequences turned up only very rarely across donors. The authors suggested that the approach could potentially be extended to other disease states and immunological phenotypes. Correlated functional status among segregating V segments might be attributable to linkage disequilibrium, but an unknown experimental factor could not be ruled out. A later genetic analysis associated a missense DCLRE1C variant with V-gene and J-gene trimming of TCR beta chains, and an independent cohort replicated the association. Roughly uniform sequencing depth across donors was assumed in presence/absence analyses, although this assumption may not hold. A further reported finding was that TCR beta sequences accurately predicted the HLA-A and HLA-B alleles for most subjects in the first cohort. The 87-base-pair reads could not distinguish some IMGT-functional V segments, including TRBV6-2 and TRBV6-3, so those segments were excluded. The earlier analysis of 587 of the donors excluded approximately 17 rarely observed V segments, including chromosome 9 orphons, because counts were too low. In a later analysis, HLA-associated TCR beta chains showed more clonal expansion and lower generation probabilities than non-associated chains that were equally common. A later genetic analysis reported fewer N-insertions in productive TCRs among donors in an Asian-associated ancestry cluster than the approximately 670-donor mean. The classifier was reported to diagnose cytomegalovirus status with high specificity and sensitivity in both the original cohort and the validation cohort.

Sequences were obtained from PBMCs. This receptor chain uses TRBV5-6 and TRBJ1-2, with 11 junctional bases fitting TRBD1. This TCR was sampled from a man aged 25-45 years in good health and CMV-seropositive. The encoded CDR3 is CASIIRTGGNYGYTF. The DNA reads as follows: TGTGCCAGCATCATTAGGACAGGGGGCAACTATGGCTACACCTTC.